The clone carrying this TCR beta chain has only a few counts. Its target is unknown. After constant-region reverse-primer amplification, full-length variable regions underwent semi-nested PCR with Nested Universal Primer A. TCRdb ran MiXCR on the 5' RACE reads and lists one entry per CDR3 protein. Here the sample spans 35,000 to 50,000 distinct CDR3 sequences, roughly 27% being singletons. CDR3 length: 14 amino acids. The V and J ends lost 3 bases and 6 bases respectively, with 14 bases between them. Germline lookup yields CDR1 SGDLS and CDR2 YYNGEE. The study, taken as a whole, reports: Whole repertoires were not studied in the larger cohort, only one V-J beta rearrangement. Tumor-infiltrating Treg TCR alpha and beta sequences overlapped most with tumor naive CD4+ T cells, then blood naive.

The receptor was derived from a female donor with breast cancer. Material: memory CD4+ T cells sorted from a lymph node. As for subset: memory CD4+ T cells, CD4+CD45RO+CD25-. The chain has TRBV9 and TRBJ2-3, with D maybe TRBD1 (6 bases). The CDR3 protein is CASSARTVQDTQYF. DNA for the CDR3: TGTGCCAGCAGCGCCCGGACAGTCCAGGATACGCAGTATTTT.